These 7 T cell receptor beta chains originate from one sample sequenced in a study of cytomegalovirus exposure and HLA in healthy donors. Amplification used 60 Vbeta primers and 13 Jbeta primers. The table came from immunoSEQ multiplex PCR; TCRdb's copy has only in-frame clones and leaves some out. The sample records 120,000 to 150,000 clones, over 60% being singletons. Sequenced input: PBMCs. The receptors were gathered from a man aged 35 to 55 in good health and CMV-seropositive.

This chain links TRBV2 with TRBJ2-2; 13 bases line up with TRBD2. Unmatched junction bases numbered 9, after V lost 6 bases and J lost 5 bases. Germline V gene lookup returns CDR1 SNHLY and CDR2 FYNNEI. The CDR3 loop spans 17 amino acids. Written as DNA, the CDR3 is TGTGCCAGCAGCGACCGACTAGCGGGGGGTAGGACCGGGGAGCTGTTTTTT. It translates to CASSDRLAGGRTGELFF. The full variable domain, with the rest looked up from reference TRBV2 and TRBJ2-2, is EPEVTQTPSHQVTQMGQEVILRCVPISNHLYFYWYRQILGQKVEFLVSFYNNEISEKSEIFDDQFSVERPDGSNFTLKIRSTKLEDSAMYFCASSDRLAGGRTGELFFGEGSRLTVL.

In this sample, this clone turned up a few times. V is TRBV2 and J is TRBJ1-5; D is perhaps TRBD1 (5 bases). The length of the CDR3 is 16 residues. Trimming removed 4 bases at V and 0 bases at J, with 13 bases between. The germline CDR1 and CDR2 sequences are SNHLY and FYNNEI. In DNA form, the CDR3 reads TGTGCCAGCAGTGGGGGGGTCAGTAATAGCAATCAGCCCCAGCATTTT. It codes for CASSGGVSNSNQPQHF.

The chain is built from TRBV27 and TRBJ2-5; possible D gene TRBD2, 5 bases. Germline V CDR1 and CDR2: MNHEY, SMNVEV (reference sequence). This CDR3 has 14 residues. The V end was cut by 3 bases, the J end by 2 bases, with 10 bases between. The CDR3 loop reads CASSLGRLQETQYF. The CDR3 nucleotides are TGTGCCAGCAGTTTGGGGAGACTACAAGAGACCCAGTACTTC.

The J gene is TRBJ2-6, the V gene TRBV6-5; possible D gene TRBD1, 5 bases. V lost 10 bases and J lost 2, with 15 bases in between. Germline assignment: CDR1 MNHEY and CDR2 SVGAGI. This CDR3 region has 15 residues. CDR3 residues: CATTTGSTGANVLTF. In nucleotides, the CDR3 is TGTGCCACCACCACAGGTAGCACTGGGGCCAACGTCCTGACTTTC.

The CDR3 reads CASSQSRQGGEAFF. DNA of the CDR3: TGCGCCAGCAGCCAAAGCCGACAGGGGGGTGAAGCTTTCTTT. This chain joins TRBV4-3 and TRBJ1-1, with TRBD1 identical over 9 bases. The length of the CDR3 is 14 residues. V gave up 2 bases and J gave up 7 bases; unmatched junction bases: 5. Germline V CDR1 and CDR2: LGHNA, YSLEER.

The chain joins TRBV29-1 to TRBJ2-1, with D possibly matching TRBD1 (6 bases). Per germline, CDR1 SQVTM and CDR2 ANQGSEA. The CDR3 consists of 12 residues. The V gene lost 7 bases and the J gene lost 4 bases, with 11 bases spanning the gap. The DNA of the CDR3 is TGCAGCGCTCCGGACAGTTACAATGAGCAGTTCTTC. It is translated as CSAPDSYNEQFF.

This rearrangement joins TRBV6-6 to TRBJ2-1; a weak D match, TRBD1 (7 bases). Per germline, CDR1 MNHNY and CDR2 SVGAGI (reference sequence). Trimming stripped 4 bases from V and 1 base from J, with 11 bases between. The CDR3 has 15 amino acids. This chain's CDR3 is CASSSQGGSYNEQFF. The CDR3 DNA follows: TGTGCCAGCAGTTCCCAGGGGGGATCCTACAATGAGCAGTTCTTC.